The 23 T cell receptor beta chains listed next were all sequenced from one sample in a study of radiation and T cells in renal cell carcinoma. Time point reported: blood 4 weeks post-SBRT, at nephrectomy. The treatment here: 15 Gy SBRT to primary tumor, nephrectomy 4 weeks later. Measured with immunoSEQ multiplex PCR; TCRdb has only the in-frame clones, and not every one. Of about 86,000 clones listed, just under 85% were seen once; the top ten hold roughly a tenth. Specimen: blood, collected from a patient whose treatment included radiotherapy and nephrectomy. These receptors originate from a man between 50 and 59 years old with renal cell carcinoma.

This chain links TRBV6-1 with TRBJ1-2; D not certain. The CDR3 covers 14 residues. In germline, CDR1 is MNHNS, CDR2 SASEGT. Trimming took 4 bases from V and 6 from J, leaving 15 bases between them. DNA of the CDR3: TGTGCCAGCAGTGTTAAGGGCCTTCTCGATGGCTACACCTTC. Protein: CASSVKGLLDGYTF.

This chain uses TRBV9 with TRBJ2-7; 9 bases align to TRBD2. Germline V CDR1 and CDR2: SGDLS, YYNGEE. V lost 3 bases and J lost 6; bases outside the gene matches: 7. The CDR3 has 14 amino acids. The CDR3 region is CASSAGLAIGEQYF. Written as DNA, the CDR3 is TGTGCCAGCAGCGCGGGACTAGCTATCGGCGAGCAGTACTTC.

This clone occurred once. The V gene is TRBV6-1, the J gene TRBJ2-1; TRBD1 matches 7 bases. The V gene end was trimmed by 3 bases and the J gene end by 8 bases; junction bases not matched to a gene: 7. Germline lookup yields CDR1 MNHNS and CDR2 SASEGT. This CDR3 comprises 14 residues. CDR3 in amino acids: CASSDDREVDEQFF. CDR3 in DNA: TGTGCCAGCAGTGACGACAGGGAAGTCGATGAGCAGTTCTTC.

The V and J genes are TRBV5-1 and TRBJ1-1; 8 nucleotides agree with TRBD1. The J segment lost 1 base and the V segment lost 0 bases, leaving 2 bases of the junction unmatched. The CDR3 extends over 15 amino acids. CDR1 and CDR2 from the germline V gene are SGHRS and YFSETQ. The CDR3 DNA reads TGCGCCAGCAGCTTGGTCGGACAGGGGAACACTGAAGCTTTCTTT. Residues: CASSLVGQGNTEAFF. Full variable domain (rest looked up from reference TRBV5-1 and TRBJ1-1): KAGVTQTPRYLIKTRGQQVTLSCSPISGHRSVSWYQQTPGQGLQFLFEYFSETQRNKGNFPGRFSGRQFSNSRSEMNVSTLELGDSALYLCASSLVGQGNTEAFFGQGTRLTVV.

This clone has only a few counts. The rearrangement links TRBV12-5 to TRBJ1-1; perhaps TRBD1 as D (5 bases). V was trimmed by 5 bases and J by 9 bases, leaving 28 bases between them. This CDR3 spans 17 amino acids. Germline values: CDR1 LGHNT, CDR2 FRNRAP. The CDR3 loop reads CASGGGAGRGNSFKAFF. DNA of the CDR3: TGTGCTAGTGGTGGCGGGGCAGGCCGGGGAAATTCTTTTAAAGCTTTCTTT.

The DNA of the CDR3 is TGCGCCAGCAGCTTGGAAGCGGCCTCCTACGAGCAGTACTTC. Protein sequence: CASSLEAASYEQYF. V and J are TRBV5-1 and TRBJ2-7, with a weak D call TRBD2 (5 bases). CDR1 is SGHRS and CDR2 is YFSETQ in the germline V gene. V was pared by 0 bases and J by 0 bases, with 7 bases between. The CDR3 consists of 14 residues.

The chain links TRBV7-3 to TRBJ2-3, with 8 bases fitting TRBD2. J lost 2 bases, V lost 4 bases, and 11 bases had no gene match. The CDR3 has 17 amino acids. Germline CDR1 SGHTA, CDR2 FQGTGA. CDR3 in DNA: TGTGCCAGCAGCTCCCGGAACGAACTAGCGGCCACAGATACGCAGTATTTT. Translating it yields CASSSRNELAATDTQYF.

This clone was found a few times. The rearrangement links TRBV6-1 to TRBJ1-4; D gene ambiguous. In germline, CDR1 is MNHNS, CDR2 SASEGT. This CDR3 has 13 amino acids. V lost 1 base to trimming and J lost 7 bases, with 7 bases between them. The CDR3 loop reads CASSEVVVEKLFF. CDR3 sequence (DNA): TGTGCCAGCAGTGAAGTTGTTGTTGAAAAACTGTTTTTT.

In nucleotides, the CDR3 is TGTGCCAGCAGTTCCGAGGGGACAGGCTGGGAGCAGTACTTC. It is translated as CASSSEGTGWEQYF. The J gene is TRBJ2-7, the V gene TRBV28; 8 bases map to TRBD1. V gave up 4 bases and J gave up 7 bases; unmatched junction bases: 9. CDR1 is MDHEN, CDR2 SYDVKM, per germline. This CDR3 has 14 amino acids.

The chain has TRBV7-9 and TRBJ2-2; D gene uncertain. The ends were cut back, 2 bases at V and 6 bases at J, with 7 bases in the middle. Germline CDR1 SEHNR, CDR2 FQNEAQ (reference sequence). The CDR3 has 13 amino acids. The CDR3 is CASSLNAPGELFF. In DNA, the CDR3 is TGTGCCAGCAGCTTAAACGCGCCCGGGGAGCTGTTTTTT.

V gene TRBV30 combines with J gene TRBJ2-1, with D possibly matching TRBD1 (6 bases). Trimming took 2 bases from V and 6 from J, leaving 14 bases between them. Looked up from germline, CDR1 is GTSNPN and CDR2 is SVGIG (reference sequence). The CDR3 runs 14 residues. CDR3 in amino acids: CAWSRDNQLNEQFF. The CDR3, as DNA: TGTGCCTGGAGTAGGGACAATCAACTCAATGAGCAGTTCTTC.

V and J are TRBV4-2 and TRBJ2-3; D remains unclear. Germline V lookup: CDR1 LGHNA, CDR2 YNFKEQ. V was clipped by 0 bases and J by 4 bases, with 17 bases between them. The CDR3 is 17 amino acids. CDR3 bases: TGTGCCAGCAGCCAAGATCTTTCACCCTCGCCGGCAGATACGCAGTATTTT. This codes for CASSQDLSPSPADTQYF.

This clone has ten or more counts. V is TRBV7-2 and J is TRBJ2-7, with TRBD1 identical over 7 bases. From germline, CDR1 is SGHTA and CDR2 FQGNSA. Trimming at V came to 8 bases and at J to 3 bases, leaving 10 bases not matched to a gene. This CDR3 is 14 amino acids long. CDR3 DNA: TGTGCCAGCGGAGAGACAGGGTGGGACTACGAGCAGTACTTC. It yields the protein CASGETGWDYEQYF.

The rearrangement uses TRBV5-4 and TRBJ2-5; 8 nucleotides line up with TRBD2. This CDR3 region has 14 residues. With V trimmed by 1 base and J by 6 bases, 5 bases remained unmatched. The germline gives CDR1 SGHNT, CDR2 YYREEE (reference sequence). CDR3 coding DNA: TGTGCCAGCAGCTTGATGGGCGGGGGGAAGACCCAGTACTTC. It yields the protein CASSLMGGGKTQYF.

The chain links TRBV10-2 to TRBJ2-3; D is perhaps TRBD2 (6 bases). V was clipped by 7 bases and J by 7 bases, with 21 bases between them. From germline, CDR1 is WSHSY and CDR2 SAAADI. This CDR3 comprises 15 residues. CDR3 coding DNA: TGCGCCAGCAAAACCCTCGGGACTGGACTCAATACGCAGTATTTT. This gives the protein CASKTLGTGLNTQYF.

The chain recombines TRBV5-1 with TRBJ2-5; perhaps TRBD1 as D (8 bases). Trimming left V 4 bases short and J 2 bases short, with 12 bases between. The V gene's germline CDR1 is SGHRS and CDR2 YFSETQ. The length of the CDR3 is 14 residues. The CDR3 is CASSGQGGQETQYF. The CDR3 nucleotides are TGCGCCAGCAGCGGACAGGGAGGGCAAGAGACCCAGTACTTC.

The rearrangement joins TRBV5-4 to TRBJ2-3; D call uncertain. The CDR3 is 13 amino acids. Germline V gene data show CDR1 as SGHNT and CDR2 as YYREEE (reference sequence). Trimming left V 4 bases short and J 2 bases short, with 8 bases between. The CDR3 region is CASSLPNTDTQYF. In nucleotides, the CDR3 is TGTGCCAGCAGCCTCCCCAACACAGATACGCAGTATTTT.

J is TRBJ2-2 and V is TRBV9; possibly TRBD1 for D (5 bases). Per the germline V gene, CDR1 is SGDLS and CDR2 is YYNGEE. The V gene lost 1 base and the J gene lost 1 base, with 11 bases spanning the gap. This CDR3 has 16 amino acids. Written as DNA, the CDR3 is TGTGCCAGCAGCGTATTCCAGGGTCAGAACACCGGGGAGCTGTTTTTT. Its protein is CASSVFQGQNTGELFF.

This chain connects TRBV29-1 to TRBJ2-2; no firm D call. V lost 4 bases and J 3 bases, leaving 12 bases between the germline ends. The germline CDR1 and CDR2 sequences are SQVTM and ANQGSEA. The CDR3 has 14 residues. This chain's CDR3 is CSVGGMADTGELFF. The CDR3 coding sequence is TGCAGCGTTGGGGGTATGGCGGACACCGGGGAGCTGTTTTTT.

The CDR3 nucleotides read TGTGCCAGCAGCGCCCGGGACAGCAACACTGAAGCTTTCTTT. This gives the protein CASSARDSNTEAFF. V and J are TRBV7-2 and TRBJ1-1; 7 bases line up with TRBD1. CDR1 and CDR2 (germline): SGHTA, FQGNSA. The CDR3 sequence is 14 residues long. With V trimmed by 5 bases and J by 2 bases, 5 bases remained unmatched.

The chain couples TRBV7-9 to TRBJ2-7, with TRBD2 identical over 9 bases. V was pared by 5 bases and J by 5 bases, with 10 bases of the junction left unmatched. Germline V gene lookup returns CDR1 SEHNR and CDR2 FQNEAQ (reference sequence). This CDR3 is built from 15 residues. This CDR3 is CASSQGAGGVHEQYF. CDR3 nucleotides: TGTGCCAGCAGCCAAGGAGCGGGGGGAGTTCACGAGCAGTACTTC.

The chain couples TRBV9 to TRBJ2-3; D tentatively reads TRBD1 or TRBD2 (5 bases each). The CDR3 spans 15 residues. Germline CDR1 is SGDLS and CDR2 is YYNGEE. V shed 0 bases and J shed 3 bases, with 11 bases lying between them. CDR3 DNA sequence: TGTGCCAGCAGCGTAGGGGGGTACGGGACAGATACGCAGTATTTT. It yields the protein CASSVGGYGTDTQYF. The whole variable domain, filled in from reference TRBV9 and TRBJ2-3, reads DSGVTQTPKHLITATGQRVTLRCSPRSGDLSVYWYQQSLDQGLQFLIQYYNGEERAKGNILERFSAQQFPDLHSELNLSSLELGDSALYFCASSVGGYGTDTQYFGPGTRLTVL.

The chain joins TRBV13 to TRBJ2-7, with D perhaps TRBD1 (6 bases). Germline lookup yields CDR1 PRHDT and CDR2 FYEKMQ (reference sequence). V was clipped by 1 base and J by 4 bases, with 11 bases between them. CDR3 size: 14 residues. The DNA for the CDR3 is TGTGCCAGCAGCTTAGAAGGGGGTCAGTACGAGCAGTACTTC. Its protein product is CASSLEGGQYEQYF.